The 28 T cell receptor beta chains in this list originate from one sample, sequenced in a study of T cells expressing NK-cell markers. TCRdb re-called the 5' RACE reads; every CDR3 protein appears as one record, without DNA. The sample's table shows some 300,000 distinct CDR3 sequences. The specimen was blood T cells: a sorted CD56 or NKG2C T cell subset, CD4+ or CD8+ T cells, or bulk PBMC T cells (not recorded which). The receptors here all came from a man between 18 and 35 years old in good health.

The chain links TRBV7-2 to TRBJ2-7; TCRdb reports TRBD1, a call that lacks DNA to check it against. Germline V gives CDR1 SGHTA, CDR2 FQGNSA. The CDR3 length is 15 residues. CDR3 amino acids: CASSLVWGSDYEQYF. The complete variable domain, with remaining parts taken from reference TRBV7-2 and TRBJ2-7, reads GAGVSQSPSNKVTEKGKDVELRCDPISGHTALYWYRQSLGQGLEFLIYFQGNSAPDKSGLPSDRFSAERTGGSVSTLTIQRTQQEDSAVYLCASSLVWGSDYEQYFGPGTRLTVT.

V and J are TRBV29-1 and TRBJ2-7; TCRdb designates TRBD1, a call that cannot be tested without DNA. The germline V gene has CDR1 SQVTM and CDR2 ANQGSEA. This CDR3 region has 11 residues. CDR3 sequence: CSGGRVSEQYF.

The gene calls are TRBV29-1 and TRBJ2-3; absent DNA, TCRdb's TRBD2 call cannot be checked. The germline gives CDR1 SQVTM, CDR2 ANQGSEA. This CDR3 has 14 amino acids. The CDR3 is CSAEGLAGSGTQYF.

This chain uses TRBV3-1 with TRBJ2-1. CDR3 length equals 17 residues. Looked up from germline, CDR1 is LGHDT and CDR2 is YNNKEL (reference sequence). CDR3 sequence: CASSQGGRGPSYNEQFF.

V usage is TRBV12-3 or TRBV12-4 and J usage is TRBJ2-3. The CDR3 loop spans 11 amino acids. The CDR3: CASSFRGTQYF.

The chain carries TRBV5-4 and TRBJ2-1; TCRdb indicates TRBD1, and absent DNA this call remains unverified. The CDR3 contains 15 residues. CDR1 and CDR2 from the germline V gene are SGHNT and YYREEE (reference sequence). CDR3 protein: CASSEDRGLPNEQFF.

The V call is TRBV5-1, the J call TRBJ2-1. Germline V lookup: CDR1 SGHRS, CDR2 YFSETQ. This CDR3 spans 14 amino acids. The CDR3: CASGNQVSYNEQFF.

The chain is built from TRBV4-2 and TRBJ1-5. The CDR3 consists of 18 residues. Germline-derived CDR1 and CDR2 are LGHNA and YNFKEQ. The CDR3 here is CASSPNLSGSYSNQPQHF.

The chain has TRBV18 and TRBJ2-1; TCRdb gives TRBD2 as the D gene, but with no DNA this cannot be confirmed. This CDR3 has 15 residues. Germline CDR1 reads KGHSH; CDR2 reads LQKENI. CDR3 region: CASSPTSGFYNEQFF.

The genes are TRBV10-3 and TRBJ1-2; TCRdb proposes TRBD1, but this gene call is untestable without DNA. This CDR3 spans 13 amino acids. Germline assignment: CDR1 ENHRY and CDR2 SYGVKD. This CDR3 reads CAISDGAHGGYTF.

The V gene is TRBV7-2, the J gene TRBJ2-5; the D call of TRBD1 rests on TCRdb alone, since no DNA is present to check it. Looked up from germline, CDR1 is SGHTA and CDR2 is FQGNSA. The CDR3 runs to 15 residues. The CDR3 protein is CASSLEGQGGETQYF.

V gene TRBV5-6 combines with J gene TRBJ2-1. The germline gives CDR1 SGHDT, CDR2 YYEEEE. CDR3 length: 16 residues. CDR3 residues: CASNEMTRLSYNEQFF.

The chain carries TRBV7-2 and TRBJ2-3; TCRdb outputs TRBD2, but without DNA this stays unchecked. The CDR3 sequence is 17 residues long. CDR1 and CDR2 from the germline V gene are SGHTA and FQGNSA. The CDR3 loop reads CASSVGAAGGGTDTQYF.

The rearrangement uses TRBV20-1 and TRBJ2-3. Per germline, CDR1 DFQATT and CDR2 SNEGSKA (reference sequence). CDR3 length: 16 amino acids. CDR3: CSARVAPAILTDTQYF.

The rearrangement uses TRBV6-2 or TRBV6-3 and TRBJ2-4; lacking DNA, the TRBD1 call made by TCRdb goes unchecked. The CDR3 extends over 12 amino acids. Germline CDR1 reads MNHEY; CDR2 reads SVGEGT. The CDR3 is CASSTGLPIQYF.

The chain carries TRBV20-1 and TRBJ2-1; TCRdb reports TRBD2, a call that lacks DNA to check it against. The CDR3 runs to 13 residues. CDR1 is DFQATT and CDR2 is SNEGSKA in the germline V gene (reference sequence). This chain's CDR3 is CSARVTRDNEQFF.

The chain has TRBV7-2 and TRBJ2-5; TCRdb returns TRBD2, unconfirmable since there is no DNA. Per germline, CDR1 SGHTA and CDR2 FQGNSA. The CDR3 is 15 amino acids. CDR3 sequence reads: CASSATSGREKTQYF.

The V gene is TRBV27, the J gene TRBJ2-1; the D call from TCRdb, TRBD1, cannot be confirmed without DNA. This CDR3 region has 12 residues. The V gene's germline CDR1 is MNHEY and CDR2 SMNVEV (reference sequence). The CDR3 sequence: CASSSRVHEQFF.

This rearrangement joins TRBV6-5 to TRBJ2-7; TCRdb indicates TRBD1, and absent DNA this call remains unverified. Germline values: CDR1 MNHEY, CDR2 SVGAGI. The CDR3 runs to 13 residues. CDR3 amino acids: CASSYPPSDRQYF.

The genes are TRBV12-3 or TRBV12-4 and TRBJ1-2; TCRdb names TRBD1, which stays unverified in the absence of DNA. CDR3 length equals 15 residues. CDR3 protein: CASREATGANYGYTF.

The chain has TRBV12-5 and TRBJ2-4. Per germline, CDR1 LGHNT and CDR2 FRNRAP. The CDR3 covers 11 residues. This chain's CDR3 is CASGLGYIQYF.

V usage is TRBV12-3 or TRBV12-4 and J usage is TRBJ1-5; the TCRdb D gene call, TRBD1, has no DNA to confirm it. This CDR3 is built from 14 residues. CDR3 residues: CASSGDQGYQPQHF.

The J gene is TRBJ2-1, the V gene TRBV9; lacking DNA, the TRBD2 call made by TCRdb goes unchecked. CDR3 length: 16 amino acids. Germline values: CDR1 SGDLS, CDR2 YYNGEE. The CDR3 spells CASSADWRLARNEQFF.

The gene calls are TRBV27 and TRBJ2-1; TCRdb picks TRBD2, but there is no DNA to check that call. The CDR3 consists of 18 residues. The V gene's germline CDR1 is MNHEY and CDR2 SMNVEV (reference sequence). The CDR3 here is CASTRWTSGRGSYNEQFF.

This chain joins TRBV20-1 and TRBJ2-1; TCRdb's assignment of TRBD2 cannot be checked, as there is no DNA. Germline CDR1 and CDR2: DFQATT and SNEGSKA (reference sequence). The length of the CDR3 is 14 residues. The chain's CDR3 is CSATGLAGDNEQFF.

The genes are TRBV15 and TRBJ2-3; TCRdb designates TRBD1, a call that cannot be tested without DNA. The V gene's germline CDR1 is LNHNV and CDR2 YYDKDF (reference sequence). CDR3 length: 14 residues. The CDR3 here is CATSRDKITDTQYF. Filled out from reference TRBV15 and TRBJ2-3, the complete variable domain reads DAMVIQNPRYQVTQFGKPVTLSCSQTLNHNVMYWYQQKSSQAPKLLFHYYDKDFNNEADTPDNFQSRRPNTSFCFLDIRSPGLGDTAMYLCATSRDKITDTQYFGPGTRLTVL.

The rearrangement links TRBV20-1 to TRBJ2-7; TCRdb's assignment of TRBD2 cannot be checked, as there is no DNA. The germline CDR1 and CDR2 sequences are DFQATT and SNEGSKA (reference sequence). This CDR3 contains 16 residues. The CDR3 sequence is CSASPLGVAGAREQYF.

This sequence joins TRBV28 and TRBJ2-1; the D call of TRBD1 rests on TCRdb alone, since no DNA is present to check it. The germline V gene has CDR1 MDHEN and CDR2 SYDVKM. The CDR3 spans 14 residues. The CDR3 protein is CASLLPGGPNEQFF. Supplemented by reference TRBV28 and TRBJ2-1, the full variable domain reads DVKVTQSSRYLVKRTGEKVFLECVQDMDHENMFWYRQDPGLGLRLIYFSYDVKMKEKGDIPEGYSVSREKKERFSLILESASTNQTSMYLCASLLPGGPNEQFFGPGTRLTVL.